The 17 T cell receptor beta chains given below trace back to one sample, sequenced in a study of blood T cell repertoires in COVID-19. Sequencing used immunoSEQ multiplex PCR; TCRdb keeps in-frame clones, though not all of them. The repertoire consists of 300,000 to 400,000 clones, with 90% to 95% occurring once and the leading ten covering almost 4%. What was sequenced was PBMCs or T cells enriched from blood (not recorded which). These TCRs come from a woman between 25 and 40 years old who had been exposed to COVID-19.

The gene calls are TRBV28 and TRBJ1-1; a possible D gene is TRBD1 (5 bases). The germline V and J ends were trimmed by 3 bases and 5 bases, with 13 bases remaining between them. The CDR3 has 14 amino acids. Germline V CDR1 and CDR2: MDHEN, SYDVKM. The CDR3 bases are TGTGCCAGCAGTTTGCTGGGCGGGGGGACTGAAGCTTTCTTT. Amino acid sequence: CASSLLGGGTEAFF.

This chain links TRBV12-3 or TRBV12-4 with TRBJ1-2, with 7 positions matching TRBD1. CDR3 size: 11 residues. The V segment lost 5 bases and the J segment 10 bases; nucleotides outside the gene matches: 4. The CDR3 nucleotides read TGTGCCAGCAGTCCCGGGACAGTCTACACCTTC. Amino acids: CASSPGTVYTF.

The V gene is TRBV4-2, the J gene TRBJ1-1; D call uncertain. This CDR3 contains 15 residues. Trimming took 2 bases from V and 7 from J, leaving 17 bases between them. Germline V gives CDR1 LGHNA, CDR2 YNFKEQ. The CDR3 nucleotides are TGTGCCAGCAGCCAATTACCGGAGCGCGGGATTGAAGCTTTCTTT. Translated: CASSQLPERGIEAFF.

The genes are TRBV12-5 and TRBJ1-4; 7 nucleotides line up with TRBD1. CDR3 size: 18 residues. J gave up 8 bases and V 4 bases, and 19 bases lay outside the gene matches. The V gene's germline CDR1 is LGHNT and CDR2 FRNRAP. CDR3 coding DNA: TGTGCTAGTGGTTCACCCTTAGGACAGGCGACGCTGAAAGAAAAACTGTTTTTT. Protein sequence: CASGSPLGQATLKEKLFF. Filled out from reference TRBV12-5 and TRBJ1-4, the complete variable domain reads DARVTQTPRHKVTEMGQEVTMRCQPILGHNTVFWYRQTMMQGLELLAYFRNRAPLDDSGMPKDRFSAEMPDATLATLKIQPSEPRDSAVYFCASGSPLGQATLKEKLFFGSGTQLSVL.

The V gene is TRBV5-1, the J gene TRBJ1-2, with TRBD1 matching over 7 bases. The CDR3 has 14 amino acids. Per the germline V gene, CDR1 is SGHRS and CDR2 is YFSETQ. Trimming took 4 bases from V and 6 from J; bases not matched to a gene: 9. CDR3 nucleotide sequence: TGCGCCAGCAGCCCCAGGGGGTCGAATGATGGCTACACCTTC. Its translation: CASSPRGSNDGYTF. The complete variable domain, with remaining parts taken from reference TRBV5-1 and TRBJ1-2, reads KAGVTQTPRYLIKTRGQQVTLSCSPISGHRSVSWYQQTPGQGLQFLFEYFSETQRNKGNFPGRFSGRQFSNSRSEMNVSTLELGDSALYLCASSPRGSNDGYTFGSGTRLTVV.

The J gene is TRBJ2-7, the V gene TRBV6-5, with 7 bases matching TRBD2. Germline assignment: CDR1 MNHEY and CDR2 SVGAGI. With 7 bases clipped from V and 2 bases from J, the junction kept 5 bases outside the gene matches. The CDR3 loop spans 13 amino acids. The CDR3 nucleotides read TGTGCCAGCATCGGCGGGAGTACCTACGAGCAGTACTTC. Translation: CASIGGSTYEQYF.

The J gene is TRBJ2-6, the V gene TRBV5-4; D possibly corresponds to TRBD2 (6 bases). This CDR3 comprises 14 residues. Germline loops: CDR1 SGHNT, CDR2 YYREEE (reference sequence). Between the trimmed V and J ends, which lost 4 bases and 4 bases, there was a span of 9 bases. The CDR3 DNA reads TGTGCCAGCAGCGGGCGGGACGGGGCCAACGTCCTGACTTTC. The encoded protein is CASSGRDGANVLTF.

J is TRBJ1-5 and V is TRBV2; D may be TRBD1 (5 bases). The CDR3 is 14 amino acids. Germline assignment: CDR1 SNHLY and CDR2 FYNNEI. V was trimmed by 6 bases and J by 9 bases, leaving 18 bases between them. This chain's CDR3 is CASSALGDSWPQHF. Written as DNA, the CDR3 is TGTGCCAGCAGCGCCTTAGGGGATTCTTGGCCCCAGCATTTT. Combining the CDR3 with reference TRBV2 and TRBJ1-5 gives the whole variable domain EPEVTQTPSHQVTQMGQEVILRCVPISNHLYFYWYRQILGQKVEFLVSFYNNEISEKSEIFDDQFSVERPDGSNFTLKIRSTKLEDSAMYFCASSALGDSWPQHFGDGTRLSIL.

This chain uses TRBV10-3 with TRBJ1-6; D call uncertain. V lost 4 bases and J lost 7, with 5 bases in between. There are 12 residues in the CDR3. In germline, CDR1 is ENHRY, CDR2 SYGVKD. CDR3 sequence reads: CAISAPNSPLHF. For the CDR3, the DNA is TGTGCCATCAGTGCCCCAAATTCACCCCTCCACTTT.

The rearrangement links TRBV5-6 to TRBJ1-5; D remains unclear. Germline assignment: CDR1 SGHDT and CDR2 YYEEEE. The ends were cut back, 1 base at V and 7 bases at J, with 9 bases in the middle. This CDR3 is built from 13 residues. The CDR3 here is CASSLWQRQPQHF. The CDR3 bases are TGTGCCAGCAGCTTGTGGCAGAGGCAGCCCCAGCATTTT.

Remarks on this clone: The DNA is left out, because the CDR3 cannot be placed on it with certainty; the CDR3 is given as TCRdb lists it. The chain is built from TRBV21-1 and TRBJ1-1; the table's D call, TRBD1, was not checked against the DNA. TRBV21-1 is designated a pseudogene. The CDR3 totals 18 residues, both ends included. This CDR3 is CASSKVGVGSSMNTEAFF.

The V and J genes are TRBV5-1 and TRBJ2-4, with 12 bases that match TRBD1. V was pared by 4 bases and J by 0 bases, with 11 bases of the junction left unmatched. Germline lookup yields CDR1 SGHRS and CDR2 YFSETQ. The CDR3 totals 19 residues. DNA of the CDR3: TGCGCCAGCAGCACGACCGGGACAGGGGGCATAATAGCCAAAAACATTCAGTACTTC. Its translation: CASSTTGTGGIIAKNIQYF.

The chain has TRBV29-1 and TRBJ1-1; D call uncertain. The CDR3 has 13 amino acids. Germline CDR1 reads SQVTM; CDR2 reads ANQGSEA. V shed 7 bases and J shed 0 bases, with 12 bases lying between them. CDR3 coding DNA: TGCAGCGCCCGCGCGGCAGTGAACACTGAAGCTTTCTTT. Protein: CSARAAVNTEAFF.

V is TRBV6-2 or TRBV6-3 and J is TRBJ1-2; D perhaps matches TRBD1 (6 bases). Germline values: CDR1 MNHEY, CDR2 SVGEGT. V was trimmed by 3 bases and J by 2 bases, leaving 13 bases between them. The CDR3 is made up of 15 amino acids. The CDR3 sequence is CASSYLGARNYGYTF. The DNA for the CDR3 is TGTGCCAGCAGTTATCTGGGGGCGAGGAACTATGGCTACACCTTC.

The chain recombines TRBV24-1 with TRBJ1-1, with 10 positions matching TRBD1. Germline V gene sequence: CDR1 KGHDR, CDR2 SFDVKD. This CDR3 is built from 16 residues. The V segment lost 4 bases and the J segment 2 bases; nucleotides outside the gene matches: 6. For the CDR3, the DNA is TGTGCCACCAGTGACCCTAGGACAGGGGGAAACACTGAAGCTTTCTTT. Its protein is CATSDPRTGGNTEAFF.

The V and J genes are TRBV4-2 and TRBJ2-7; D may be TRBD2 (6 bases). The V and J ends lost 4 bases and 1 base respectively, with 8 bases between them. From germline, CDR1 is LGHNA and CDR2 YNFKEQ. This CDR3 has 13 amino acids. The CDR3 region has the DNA TGTGCCAGCAGCCCTGGAGGGTCCTACGAGCAGTACTTC. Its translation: CASSPGGSYEQYF.

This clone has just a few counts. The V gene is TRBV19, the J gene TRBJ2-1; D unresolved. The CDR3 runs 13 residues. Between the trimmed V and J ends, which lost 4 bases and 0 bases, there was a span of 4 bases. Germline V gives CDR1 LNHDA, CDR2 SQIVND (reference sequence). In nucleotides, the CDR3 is TGTGCCAGTAGTAGAGTCTCCTACAATGAGCAGTTCTTC. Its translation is CASSRVSYNEQFF. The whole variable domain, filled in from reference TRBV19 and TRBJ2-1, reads DGGITQSPKYLFRKEGQNVTLSCEQNLNHDAMYWYRQDPGQGLRLIYYSQIVNDFQKGDIAEGYSVSREKKESFPLTVTSAQKNPTAFYLCASSRVSYNEQFFGPGTRLTVL.